One and the same sample provided the 20 T cell receptor beta chains below, sequenced in a study of shared clonotypes between healthy human individuals. Assay used: immunoSEQ multiplex PCR; TCRdb lists only in-frame clones, some missing. The sample has approximately 2.1 million clones; 85% to 95% are singletons. The specimen sequenced was naive CD4+ T cells from PBMCs. Documented subset: CD45RA+ positively selected. Receptors were obtained from a young man in good health. Some clones in this sample may be carry-over from other donors' samples.

The chain has TRBV7-9 and TRBJ1-5; 8 nucleotides match TRBD1. Germline V gene lookup returns CDR1 SEHNR and CDR2 FQNEAQ (reference sequence). J was trimmed by 2 bases and V by 8 bases; bases with no gene match: 2. This CDR3 spans 13 amino acids. Here the CDR3 reads CASGGQGNQPQHF. CDR3 nucleotide sequence: TGTGCCAGCGGGGGACAGGGCAATCAGCCCCAGCATTTT.

The rearrangement joins TRBV10-3 to TRBJ1-2; TRBD1 matches 10 bases. The CDR3 covers 16 residues. The V gene end was trimmed by 6 bases and the J gene end by 4 bases; junction bases not matched to a gene: 11. Germline values: CDR1 ENHRY, CDR2 SYGVKD. CDR3: CAIRKGPGQGTYGYTF. CDR3 nucleotide sequence: TGTGCCATCAGAAAAGGACCGGGACAGGGGACCTATGGCTACACCTTC.

The genes are TRBV5-4 and TRBJ2-2; D possibly matches TRBD1 or TRBD2 (5 bases each). CDR3 length equals 15 residues. V gave up 2 bases and J gave up 3 bases, with 11 bases separating them. The germline gives CDR1 SGHNT, CDR2 YYREEE (reference sequence). CDR3 in amino acids: CASSLPGTYTGELFF. The CDR3 DNA reads as TGTGCCAGCAGCTTACCCGGGACCTACACCGGGGAGCTGTTTTTT.

The chain combines TRBV7-7 with TRBJ2-3; a possible D gene is TRBD1 (6 bases). This CDR3 region has 13 residues. The V end was cut by 5 bases, the J end by 8 bases, with 14 bases between. The germline gives CDR1 SSHAT, CDR2 FNYEAQ (reference sequence). The CDR3 protein is CASSTGQYGTQYF. The CDR3 region has the DNA TGTGCCAGCAGCACCGGACAGTATGGTACGCAGTATTTT.

The chain joins TRBV13 to TRBJ2-7, with 9 bases lining up with TRBD2. J gave up 3 bases and V 5 bases, and 11 bases lay outside the gene matches. CDR1 PRHDT and CDR2 FYEKMQ come from the germline V gene (reference sequence). This CDR3 comprises 16 residues. CDR3 in DNA: TGTGCCAGCAGCGTTAGGCGTCTAGCGGGGAACTACGAGCAGTACTTC. The encoded protein is CASSVRRLAGNYEQYF.

This clone was counted a single time. This CDR3 is also generated by other DNA sequences in the sample. This rearrangement joins TRBV5-1 to TRBJ2-1, with TRBD2 matching 12 bases. After removal of 0 bases from V and 3 bases from J, the junction contained 1 base not matched to a gene. Germline V gene lookup returns CDR1 SGHRS and CDR2 YFSETQ. The CDR3 extends over 16 amino acids. The CDR3 DNA reads as TGCGCCAGCAGCTTGGGACTAGCGGGAGTCTACAATGAGCAGTTCTTC. Translation gives CASSLGLAGVYNEQFF.

V is TRBV11-1 and J is TRBJ2-5; 9 positions agree with TRBD2. The CDR3 totals 15 residues. The germline V gene has CDR1 SGHAT and CDR2 FQDESV (reference sequence). After removal of 2 bases from V and 2 bases from J, the junction contained 3 bases not matched to a gene. CDR3: CASSLPSGEQETQYF. In DNA, the CDR3 is TGTGCCAGCAGCTTACCTAGCGGGGAACAAGAGACCCAGTACTTC.

The chain links TRBV5-6 to TRBJ1-2; D gene uncertain. The V end was cut by 1 base, the J end by 4 bases, with 14 bases between. CDR1 SGHDT and CDR2 YYEEEE come from the germline V gene. This CDR3 has 15 residues. The CDR3: CASSLKQDSPYGYTF. Written as DNA, the CDR3 is TGTGCCAGCAGCTTGAAGCAGGACTCTCCCTATGGCTACACCTTC. Full variable domain (missing parts from reference TRBV5-6 and TRBJ1-2): DAGVTQSPTHLIKTRGQQVTLRCSPKSGHDTVSWYQQALGQGPQFIFQYYEEEERQRGNFPDRFSGHQFPNYSSELNVNALLLGDSALYLCASSLKQDSPYGYTFGSGTRLTVV.

The genes are TRBV6-5 and TRBJ1-2; perhaps TRBD1 as D (5 bases). V lost 6 bases and J lost 4, with 18 bases in between. CDR1 and CDR2 (germline): MNHEY, SVGAGI. The CDR3 covers 15 residues. In nucleotides, the CDR3 is TGTGCCAGCAGGCTCTCGGGGGGTCCTTTCTATGGCTACACCTTC. It is translated as CASRLSGGPFYGYTF.

This clone was found once. The CDR3 region has the DNA TGTGCCAGCACCCAAACCCGAGACAGAAATCAGCCCCAGCATTTT. Amino acids: CASTQTRDRNQPQHF. V is TRBV6-1 and J is TRBJ1-5; D may be TRBD1 (5 bases). The CDR3 totals 15 residues. Germline lookup yields CDR1 MNHNS and CDR2 SASEGT. V dropped 7 bases and J dropped 4 bases, with 17 bases sitting between them.

The chain uses TRBV5-1 and TRBJ1-1, with 10 bases identical to TRBD1. With 0 bases clipped from V and 0 bases from J, the junction kept 8 bases outside the gene matches. Germline CDR1 reads SGHRS; CDR2 reads YFSETQ. The CDR3 is 18 residues long. CDR3 region: CASSLAGQGVPMNTEAFF. The CDR3 DNA reads as TGCGCCAGCAGCTTGGCCGGACAGGGGGTCCCAATGAACACTGAAGCTTTCTTT.

The CDR3 bases are TGTGCCAGCAATTCCGAGGGGGATTCACCCCTCCACTTT. It codes for CASNSEGDSPLHF. The chain links TRBV2 to TRBJ1-6; tentative D call: TRBD1 (6 bases). CDR3 length equals 13 residues. The V gene's germline CDR1 is SNHLY and CDR2 FYNNEI. Trimming pared 7 bases from V and 8 bases from J, leaving 12 bases between.

This clone has a single count. The chain links TRBV29-1 to TRBJ2-3; 15 positions agree with TRBD2. V gave up 7 bases and J gave up 4 bases; unmatched junction bases: 15. The CDR3 has 18 residues. Germline V gives CDR1 SQVTM, CDR2 ANQGSEA. CDR3 region: CSAKGPGLAGGIADTQYF. CDR3 nucleotide sequence: TGCAGCGCCAAGGGACCGGGACTAGCGGGAGGTATAGCAGATACGCAGTATTTT.

The gene calls are TRBV6-4 and TRBJ1-2; a weak D match, TRBD1 (5 bases). This CDR3 has 14 amino acids. The ends were cut back, 2 bases at V and 4 bases at J, with 11 bases in the middle. Germline values: CDR1 MRHNA, CDR2 SNTAGT. In DNA, the CDR3 is TGTGCCAGCAGTGACGGGGACTCTGCCTATGGCTACACCTTC. Its protein is CASSDGDSAYGYTF.

The chain carries TRBV11-2 and TRBJ2-1; 12 bases match TRBD2. Germline V CDR1 and CDR2: SGHAT, FQNNGV. J was trimmed by 6 bases and V by 8 bases; bases with no gene match: 8. This CDR3 region has 15 residues. In DNA, the CDR3 is TGTGCCAGCGACCGACTAGCGGGAGTCTTCAATGAGCAGTTCTTC. This gives the protein CASDRLAGVFNEQFF.

V gene TRBV7-3 combines with J gene TRBJ1-1; D gene uncertain. V was clipped by 5 bases and J by 0 bases, with 10 bases between them. Looked up from germline, CDR1 is SGHTA and CDR2 is FQGTGA. This CDR3 is built from 14 residues. In nucleotides, the CDR3 is TGTGCCAGCAGCCGTTATGGGGTGAACACTGAAGCTTTCTTT. Its translation is CASSRYGVNTEAFF. Full variable domain (outside the CDR3, taken from reference TRBV7-3 and TRBJ1-1): GAGVSQTPSNKVTEKGKYVELRCDPISGHTALYWYRQSLGQGPEFLIYFQGTGAADDSGLPNDRFFAVRPEGSVSTLKIQRTERGDSAVYLCASSRYGVNTEAFFGQGTRLTVV.

The chain combines TRBV5-4 with TRBJ2-2; either TRBD1 or TRBD2 may supply D (5 bases each). CDR1 and CDR2 from the germline V gene are SGHNT and YYREEE (reference sequence). Trimming shortened V by 0 bases and J by 6 bases, and 12 bases separated the two germline ends. The CDR3 loop spans 15 amino acids. CDR3 bases: TGTGCCAGCAGCTTGGGGGGGACCTCGCCCGGGGAGCTGTTTTTT. Translation: CASSLGGTSPGELFF.

V is TRBV7-9 and J is TRBJ2-2; 10 bases agree with TRBD1. V lost 5 bases to trimming and J lost 4 bases; unmatched junction nucleotides: 7. The CDR3 has 16 amino acids. CDR1 is SEHNR and CDR2 is FQNEAQ in the germline V gene (reference sequence). In DNA, the CDR3 is TGTGCCAGCAGCCTACGACAGGGGGCCAGCACCGGGGAGCTGTTTTTT. Translated, it gives CASSLRQGASTGELFF.

In regard to this clone: This specimen includes other DNA sequences encoding the same CDR3. The chain has TRBV6-1 and TRBJ1-5, with 9 nucleotides matching TRBD1. V lost 5 bases and J lost 4; bases outside the gene matches: 3. Germline loops: CDR1 MNHNS, CDR2 SASEGT. The CDR3 contains 14 residues. This CDR3 is CASSFDRGNQPQHF. In nucleotides, the CDR3 is TGTGCCAGCAGTTTTGACAGGGGGAATCAGCCCCAGCATTTT.

This rearrangement joins TRBV6-1 to TRBJ1-1; D uncertain. The CDR3 extends over 12 amino acids. CDR1 is MNHNS, CDR2 SASEGT, per germline. V lost 4 bases to trimming and J lost 6 bases, with 9 bases between them. DNA of the CDR3: TGTGCCAGCAGTGCCCATGCCGCTGAAGCTTTCTTT. Translated, it gives CASSAHAAEAFF.